Below, 27 T cell receptor beta chains from the same sample are listed, as sequenced in a study of tumor-infiltrating lymphocytes in primary liver carcinoma. Unsorted bulk tissue, about 19-32 mg of it, served as the source for co-extraction of RNA and DNA. The investigators made TCR beta cDNA from about 0.45 ug total RNA, using a constant-region primer. A slightly modified ARM-PCR protocol with three nested multiplex PCR rounds produced these TCR beta libraries. The first two PCR rounds used TRBV1-TRBV30 primers with a Cbeta primer, roughly 10 cycles each. A single record per CDR3 protein comes from TCRdb applying MiXCR to the multiplex PCR reads. Here the sample spans under 90,000 distinct CDR3 sequences, approximately 70% being singletons. The sample comprised liver tumor tissue from sampling region 1. The subset: tumor region T1, superior pole. The receptors here all came from a man in his forties with primary liver carcinoma and hepatitis B virus infection.

For this clonotype: At one boundary the junction diverges from the germline segment, which might be a read error. V and J are TRBV4-1 and TRBJ2-3; D possibly uses TRBD1 or TRBD2 (5 bases each). This CDR3 region has 16 residues. CDR1 is MGHRA and CDR2 is YSYEKL in the germline V gene. For the CDR3, the DNA is TGCACCAGCAGCCGAGGGGTCGGGGCTAGCACAGATACGCAGTATTTT. It yields the protein CTSSRGVGASTDTQYF.

A remark on this clonotype: One end of the junction does not line up with germline, which may come from a read error. The chain joins TRBV6-1 to TRBJ2-7; TRBD2 is a possible D gene (5 bases). The CDR3 extends over 15 amino acids. Per germline, CDR1 MNHNS and CDR2 SASEGT. The CDR3 nucleotides read TGTGCCATCAGTGAACCGGGATGCCGGTTCAACGAGCAGTACTTC. Translated, it gives CAISEPGCRFNEQYF.

Worth noting for this clonotype: One junction end disagrees with the germline gene, perhaps due to a read error. The chain links TRBV11-2 to TRBJ2-1; D is tentatively TRBD1 or TRBD2 (5 bases each). Germline V gives CDR1 SGHAT, CDR2 FQNNGV. The CDR3 loop spans 22 amino acids. CDR3 amino acids: CPSSLSYRGPVKQVRSCNEQFF. As DNA, the CDR3 is TGTCCCAGCAGCCTCTCCTACCGGGGTCCCGTCAAACAGGTTCGCTCCTGCAATGAGCAGTTCTTC.

J is TRBJ2-5 and V is TRBV14; D unclear. CDR3 length: 17 residues. The V gene's germline CDR1 is SGHDN and CDR2 FVKESK. As DNA, the CDR3 is TGTGAAAGCAGCCAAGACCACGCCCCGGAGTTCCAGGAGACCCAGTACTTC. It translates to CESSQDHAPEFQETQYF.

Note on this clonotype: Its ends do not fully match the called genes, so a read error is possible. The chain employs TRBV11-2 and TRBJ2-7, with D perhaps assigned TRBD1 or TRBD2 (5 bases each). Germline assignment: CDR1 SGHAT and CDR2 FQNNGV. The CDR3 contains 16 residues. The CDR3 DNA follows: TGTACCAGCAGCTTAGATCTGGGGGACGGTATCTACGAGCAGTACTTC. This codes for CTSSLDLGDGIYEQYF.

Worth noting for this clonotype: The conserved final phenylalanine or tryptophan is absent from the CDR3, which likely points to a read error. The chain is built from TRBV29-1 and TRBJ2-3; 7 bases line up with TRBD2. The CDR3 spans 14 residues. The trim removed 2 bases at V and 3 bases at J, leaving 5 bases unmatched. Germline CDR1 and CDR2: SQVTM and ANQGSEA. The CDR3 spells CSVEMDSGTDTQYS. Here the CDR3 DNA reads TGCAGCGTTGAAATGGATAGCGGGACAGATACGCAGTATTCT.

A note on this clonotype: A read error may explain this, as a much larger clone is one base away. The CDR3 does not end in the conserved phenylalanine or tryptophan, so this is likely a read error. V gene TRBV6-5 combines with J gene TRBJ2-7; 10 bases agree with TRBD1. The germline CDR1 and CDR2 sequences are MNHEY and SVGAGI. Trimming cost V 5 bases and J 0 bases; bases outside gene matches: 4. There are 15 residues in the CDR3. CDR3 in amino acids: CASSIGDRGSYEQYL. The CDR3 DNA is TGTGCCAGCAGTATAGGGGACAGGGGCTCCTACGAGCAGTACCTC.

This clonotype showed up just once. Since a much larger clone is just one base distant, this may be a read error. V usage is TRBV28 and J usage is TRBJ2-1; no clear D. V lost 5 bases, J lost 4 bases, and 12 bases lay in between. This CDR3 comprises 14 residues. The germline V gene has CDR1 MDHEN and CDR2 SYDVKM. The CDR3 loop reads CASSPPLFYNEQFF. The CDR3 nucleotides are TGTGCCAGCAGTCCCCCCCTGTTTTACAATGAGCAGTTCTTC.

This clonotype was counted once. The chain carries TRBV28 and TRBJ2-1; tentatively, D is TRBD2 (6 bases). Germline V CDR1 and CDR2: MDHEN, SYDVKM. The CDR3 totals 13 residues. The ends were cut back, 10 bases at V and 5 bases at J, with 15 bases in the middle. CDR3 sequence reads: CAIAGFRHNEQFF. The CDR3 bases are TGTGCCATCGCGGGATTTCGACACAATGAGCAGTTCTTC.

As regards this clonotype: At one end, the junction sequence differs from germline, possibly due to a read error. V usage is TRBV29-1 and J usage is TRBJ2-5; D might be TRBD1 (6 bases). CDR1 SQVTM and CDR2 ANQGSEA come from the germline V gene. The CDR3 is made up of 13 amino acids. The CDR3 DNA reads as TGCGGCGTTGATAGGGGGAAGGTAGAGGCCCAGTACTTC. Translation gives CGVDRGKVEAQYF.

The sample holds many counts of this clonotype. As DNA, the CDR3 is TGCGCCAGCAGCCACCCCCAGAGATTGAACACTGAAGCTTTCTTT. Its protein is CASSHPQRLNTEAFF. The rearrangement joins TRBV4-1 to TRBJ1-1; D unresolved. There are 15 residues in the CDR3. Trimming cost V 3 bases and J 0 bases, with 11 bases left between them. CDR1 and CDR2 from the germline V gene are MGHRA and YSYEKL.

The J gene is TRBJ1-5, the V gene TRBV4-1, with 12 positions matching TRBD1. V dropped 2 bases and J dropped 2; count of bases not matched to a gene: 7. CDR3 size: 18 residues. The germline V gene has CDR1 MGHRA and CDR2 YSYEKL. The CDR3 spells CASSQQGTGGDGNQPQHF. CDR3 sequence (DNA): TGCGCCAGCAGCCAACAAGGGACAGGGGGCGATGGCAATCAGCCCCAGCATTTT.

Concerning this clonotype: The conserved closing phenylalanine or tryptophan is absent in this CDR3, likely reflecting a read error. The V and J genes are TRBV29-1 and TRBJ2-1; 8 bases match TRBD1. The CDR3 contains 14 residues. Germline V gene sequence: CDR1 SQVTM, CDR2 ANQGSEA. The CDR3 DNA reads as TGCTGCGGATTGACGGGACAGGTGGTGGATGAGCAGTTCTTA. Protein: CCGLTGQVVDEQFL.

As for this clonotype: A read error may account for a junction end that differs from germline. This rearrangement joins TRBV4-1 to TRBJ2-1; 7 bases agree with TRBD2. Germline CDR1 and CDR2: MGHRA and YSYEKL. CDR3 size: 16 residues. CDR3 protein: CASSQVRLAVYNEEFF. The CDR3 bases are TGTGCCAGCAGCCAAGTTCGGCTAGCGGTGTACAATGAGGAGTTCTTC.

A note on this clonotype: Lacking the conserved final phenylalanine or tryptophan, this CDR3 likely reflects a read error. The rearrangement links TRBV12-3 or TRBV12-4 to TRBJ2-5; D ambiguous. There are 13 residues in the CDR3. Trimming removed 5 bases from V and 2 bases from J, with 9 bases in between. CDR3 coding DNA: TGTGCCAGCAGTCCTAACTCACAAGAGACCCAGTACCTC. This translates into CASSPNSQETQYL.

As regards this clonotype: This is likely a read error, given that the CDR3 carries no conserved phenylalanine or tryptophan at its end. V and J are TRBV29-1 and TRBJ1-1, with D maybe TRBD1 (6 bases). The CDR3 consists of 15 residues. The ends were cut back, 3 bases at V and 5 bases at J, with 19 bases in the middle. Germline V gene data show CDR1 as SQVTM and CDR2 as ANQGSEA. The CDR3 here is CSVDRGWDGWTEAFL. The CDR3 DNA reads as TGCAGCGTTGACAGGGGCTGGGATGGTTGGACTGAAGCTTTCCTT.

A word on this clonotype: Being one base from a much bigger clone, this may be a read error. Without the conserved terminal phenylalanine or tryptophan, this CDR3 likely stems from a read error. V gene TRBV5-1 combines with J gene TRBJ2-5, with D maybe TRBD1 (6 bases). V dropped 0 bases and J dropped 5 bases, with 8 bases sitting between them. Germline V gene sequence: CDR1 SGHRS, CDR2 YFSETQ. The CDR3 covers 13 residues. The CDR3 here is CASSLGGGETQYL. In DNA form, the CDR3 reads TGCGCCAGCAGCTTGGGTGGGGGCGAGACCCAGTACTTG.

The chain links TRBV9 to TRBJ2-7; 13 bases are a match to TRBD2. V lost 3 bases, J lost 4 bases, and 4 bases stayed unmatched. CDR3 length equals 15 residues. Looked up from germline, CDR1 is SGDLS and CDR2 is YYNGEE. The CDR3 sequence: CASSDGTSGKYEQYF. CDR3 bases: TGTGCCAGCAGCGACGGGACTAGCGGGAAATACGAGCAGTACTTC.

The table lists this clonotype with many counts. The gene calls are TRBV28 and TRBJ1-2; tentative D call: TRBD1 (5 bases). CDR3 length: 14 amino acids. Germline V gives CDR1 MDHEN, CDR2 SYDVKM. The V end was cut by 5 bases, the J end by 8 bases, with 18 bases between. Here the CDR3 DNA reads TGTGCCAGCAGTCGACAGCCGCCCGCCGGAGGCTACACCTTC. Residues: CASSRQPPAGGYTF.

This clonotype was seen repeatedly, ten times or more. V and J are TRBV2 and TRBJ1-2, with a tentative D call TRBD1 (5 bases). The length of the CDR3 is 13 residues. CDR1 is SNHLY and CDR2 is FYNNEI in the germline V gene. The V gene lost 6 bases and the J gene lost 8 bases, with 16 bases spanning the gap. Written as DNA, the CDR3 is TGTGCCAGCAGGGGACTGGGACCGCACGGCTACACCTTC. Protein product: CASRGLGPHGYTF.

Concerning this clonotype itself: This may come from a read error, since a much larger clone is one base off. The chain links TRBV28 to TRBJ1-5; TRBD1 aligns across 7 bases. The CDR3 extends over 12 amino acids. Germline values: CDR1 MDHEN, CDR2 SYDVKM. For the CDR3, the DNA is TGTGCCAGCAGGACAGGGAATCAGTCCCAGCATTTT. This gives the protein CASRTGNQSQHF.

Worth noting for this clonotype: The CDR3 ends on some other residue instead of the conserved phenylalanine or tryptophan, so this is likely a read error. The V and J genes are TRBV11-1 and TRBJ2-2; D remains ambiguous. Germline V gene sequence: CDR1 SGHAT, CDR2 FQDESV (reference sequence). The CDR3 has 14 amino acids. This chain's CDR3 is CARSLGLHTGELFL. In DNA, the CDR3 is TGTGCCAGGAGCTTAGGTTTACACACCGGGGAGCTGTTTCTT.

J is TRBJ2-6 and V is TRBV19, with unresolved D. Per the germline V gene, CDR1 is LNHDA and CDR2 is SQIVND (reference sequence). This CDR3 has 18 residues. V was trimmed by 0 bases and J by 1 base, leaving 13 bases between them. The CDR3 nucleotides are TGTGCCAGTAGTATAGAATTTTTCGAGGCTTCTGGGGCCAACGTCCTGACTTTC. It yields the protein CASSIEFFEASGANVLTF.

This clonotype was seen a few times. V and J are TRBV5-4 and TRBJ2-5; 8 bases are a match to TRBD1. The CDR3 contains 14 residues. The V and J ends lost 4 bases and 7 bases, in that order; junction bases with no gene match: 9. Germline V gene data show CDR1 as SGHNT and CDR2 as YYREEE (reference sequence). CDR3 loop: CASSMTGVGGTQYF. CDR3 DNA sequence: TGTGCCAGCAGCATGACAGGGGTTGGCGGGACCCAGTACTTC.

This rearrangement joins TRBV2 to TRBJ2-1; 12 positions match TRBD2. The germline CDR1 and CDR2 sequences are SNHLY and FYNNEI. The CDR3 totals 14 residues. With V trimmed by 1 base and J by 13 bases, 5 bases remained unmatched. Written as DNA, the CDR3 is TGTGCCAGCAGTGAAGAACTAGCGGGAGGCCAACAGTTCTTC. Translated: CASSEELAGGQQFF.

Turning to this clonotype: Mismatch with germline at one junction end may stem from a read error. The gene calls are TRBV29-1 and TRBJ1-2; no clear D. This CDR3 is built from 11 residues. CDR1 SQVTM and CDR2 ANQGSEA come from the germline V gene. CDR3 residues: CSVVTGSSRTF. The CDR3 region has the DNA TGCAGTGTTGTTACGGGGAGTAGCCGCACCTTC.

Only one count was recorded for this clonotype. The chain joins TRBV11-2 to TRBJ2-2; D is uncertain. Germline-derived CDR1 and CDR2 are SGHAT and FQNNGV. The CDR3 has 13 residues. CDR3 sequence: CVSSSQPPGELFF. CDR3 sequence (DNA): TGTGTTAGCAGCTCTCAACCCCCCGGGGAGCTGTTTTTT.